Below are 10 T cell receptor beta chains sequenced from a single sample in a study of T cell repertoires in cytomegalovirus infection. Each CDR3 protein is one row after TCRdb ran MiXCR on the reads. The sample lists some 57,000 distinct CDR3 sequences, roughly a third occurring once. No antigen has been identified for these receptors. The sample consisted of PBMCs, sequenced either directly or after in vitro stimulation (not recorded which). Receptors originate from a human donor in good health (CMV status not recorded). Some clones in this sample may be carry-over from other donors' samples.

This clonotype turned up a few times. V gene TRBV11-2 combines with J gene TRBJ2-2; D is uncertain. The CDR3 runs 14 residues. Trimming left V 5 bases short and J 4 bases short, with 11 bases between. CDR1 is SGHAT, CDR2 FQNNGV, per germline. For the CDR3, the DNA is TGTGCCAGCAGCGCCCGGACGGGCACCGGGGAGCTGTTTTTT. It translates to CASSARTGTGELFF.

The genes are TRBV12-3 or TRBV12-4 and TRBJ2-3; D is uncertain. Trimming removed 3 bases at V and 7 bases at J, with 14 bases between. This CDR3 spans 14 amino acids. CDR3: CASSLIPQLNTQYF. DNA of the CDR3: TGTGCCAGCAGTTTGATCCCACAATTGAATACGCAGTATTTT.

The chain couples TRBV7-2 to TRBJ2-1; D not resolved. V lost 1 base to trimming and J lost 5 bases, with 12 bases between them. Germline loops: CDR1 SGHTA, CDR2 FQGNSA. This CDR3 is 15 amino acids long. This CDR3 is CASSLGYGVDNEQFF. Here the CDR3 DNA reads TGTGCCAGCAGCTTAGGGTACGGAGTGGACAATGAGCAGTTCTTC. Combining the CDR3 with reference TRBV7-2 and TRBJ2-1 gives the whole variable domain GAGVSQSPSNKVTEKGKDVELRCDPISGHTALYWYRQSLGQGLEFLIYFQGNSAPDKSGLPSDRFSAERTGGSVSTLTIQRTQQEDSAVYLCASSLGYGVDNEQFFGPGTRLTVL.

This chain's CDR3 is CASSRTGVGQPQHF. CDR3 in DNA: TGTGCCAGCAGCCGGACAGGGGTTGGTCAGCCCCAGCATTTT. The gene calls are TRBV7-9 and TRBJ1-5; TRBD1 aligns across 9 bases. V trimming: 5 bases; J trimming: 6 bases; junction bases outside the gene matches: 5. The germline CDR1 and CDR2 sequences are SEHNR and FQNEAQ (reference sequence). The length of the CDR3 is 14 residues.

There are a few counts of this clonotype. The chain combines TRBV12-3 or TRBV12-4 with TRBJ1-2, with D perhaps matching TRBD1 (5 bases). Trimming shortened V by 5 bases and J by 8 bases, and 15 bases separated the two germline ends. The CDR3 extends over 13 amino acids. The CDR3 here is CASSRDPGLGYTF. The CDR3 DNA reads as TGTGCCAGCAGTCGGGACCCCGGACTGGGCTACACCTTC.

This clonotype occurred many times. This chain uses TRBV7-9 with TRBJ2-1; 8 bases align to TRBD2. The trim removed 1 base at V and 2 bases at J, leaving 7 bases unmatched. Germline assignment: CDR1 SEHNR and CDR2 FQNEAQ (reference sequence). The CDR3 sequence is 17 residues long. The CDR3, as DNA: TGTGCCAGCAGCTTAGGGGGGGGGACTAGTGCCTACAATGAGCAGTTCTTC. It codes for CASSLGGGTSAYNEQFF.

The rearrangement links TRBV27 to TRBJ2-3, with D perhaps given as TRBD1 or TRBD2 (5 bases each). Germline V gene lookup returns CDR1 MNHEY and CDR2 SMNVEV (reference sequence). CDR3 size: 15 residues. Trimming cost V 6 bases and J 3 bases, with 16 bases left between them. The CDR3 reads CASRPTNGATDTQYF. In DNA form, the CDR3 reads TGTGCCAGCAGGCCTACCAACGGGGCAACAGATACGCAGTATTTT.

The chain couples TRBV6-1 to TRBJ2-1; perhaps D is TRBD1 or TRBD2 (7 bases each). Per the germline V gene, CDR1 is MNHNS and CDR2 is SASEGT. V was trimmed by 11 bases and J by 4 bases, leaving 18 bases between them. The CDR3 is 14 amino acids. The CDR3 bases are TGTGCCGGGTCGTGGGAGGGGGCTTACAATGAGCAGTTCTTC. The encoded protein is CAGSWEGAYNEQFF.

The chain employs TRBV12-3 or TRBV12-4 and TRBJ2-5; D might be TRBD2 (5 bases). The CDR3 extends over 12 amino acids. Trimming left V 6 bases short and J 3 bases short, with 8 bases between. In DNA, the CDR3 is TGTGCCAGCAGAACTAGGGAAGAGACCCAGTACTTC. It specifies CASRTREETQYF.

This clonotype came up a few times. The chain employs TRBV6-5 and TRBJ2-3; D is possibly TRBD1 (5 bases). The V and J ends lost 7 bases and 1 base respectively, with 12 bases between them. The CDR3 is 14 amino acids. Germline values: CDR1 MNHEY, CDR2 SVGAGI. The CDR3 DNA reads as TGTGCCAGCACTAGAACAGGAGGCACAGATACGCAGTATTTT. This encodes CASTRTGGTDTQYF.